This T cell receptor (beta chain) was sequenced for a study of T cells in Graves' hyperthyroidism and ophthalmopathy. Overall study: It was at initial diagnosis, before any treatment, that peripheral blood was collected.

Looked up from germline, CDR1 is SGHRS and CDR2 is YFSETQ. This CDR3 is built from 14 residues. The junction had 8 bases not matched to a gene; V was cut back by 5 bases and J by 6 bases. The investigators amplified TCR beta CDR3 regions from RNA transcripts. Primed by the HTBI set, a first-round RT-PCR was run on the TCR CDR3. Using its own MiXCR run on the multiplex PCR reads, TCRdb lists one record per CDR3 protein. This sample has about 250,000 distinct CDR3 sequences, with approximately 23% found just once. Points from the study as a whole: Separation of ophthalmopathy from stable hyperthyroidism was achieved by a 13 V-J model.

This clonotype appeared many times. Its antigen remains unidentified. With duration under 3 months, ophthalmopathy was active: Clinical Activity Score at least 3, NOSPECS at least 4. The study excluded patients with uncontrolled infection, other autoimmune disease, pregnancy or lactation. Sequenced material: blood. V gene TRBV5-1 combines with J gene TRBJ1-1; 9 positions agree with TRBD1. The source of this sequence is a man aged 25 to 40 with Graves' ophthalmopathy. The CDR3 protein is CASRFDRGSAEAFF. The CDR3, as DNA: TGCGCCAGCAGATTCGACAGGGGGTCAGCTGAAGCTTTCTTT.